This TCR beta chain stems from a study of blood T cell repertoires in COVID-19 (TCRdb year 2020). As for the study more broadly: Samples covering the acute and convalescent phases of COVID-19 were provided by collaborators in the United States, Italy and Spain. The prospective study material was composed of cDNA or gDNA derived from T cells, B-cell-depleted T cells, or PBMCs. Subjects who had been exposed to COVID-19, were actively infected with it, or had recovered from it provided the deeply sampled blood TCRbeta repertoires that made up the dataset. The repertoires were made available in a free public database intended to serve as a resource for research on the immune response to SARS-CoV-2. The samples were drawn from the first 160 participants of the ongoing ImmuneRACE study and from some 1,300 subjects provided by 6 global collaborators. The sample metadata nearly always contained a de-identified subject ID, COVID-19 status, age in years and sex. Where HLA class I and class II types were available, the types were taken from metadata supplied by the sample provider, not from assay-based typing. Here is what the overall study found, with its caveats: Clinical and demographic metadata were provided uncurated, with the amount varying by source and participant.

In the prospective study, participants were 18 to 89 years old, resided in about two dozen geographic areas of the United States, and were enrolled through a virtual design. In the prospective study, cohorts were assigned on the basis of participant-reported clinical history obtained from a screening survey and a study questionnaire. ImmuneRACE Cohort 3 recovered participants were defined by two consecutive negative NP/OP PCR tests, healthcare professional clearance, or symptom resolution. In the prospective study, whole blood, serum and a nasopharyngeal or oropharyngeal swab were collected from each participant by mobile phlebotomists. Over a roughly 2-month period, participants in the prospective study had the option of providing additional blood draws and questionnaires. Blood samples from the prospective study were shipped frozen or at room temperature prior to DNA extraction. The immunoSEQ Assay, a bias-controlled multiplex PCR, was used to amplify TCRbeta CDR3 regions from genomic DNA. The published analysis was carried out like this. The number of nucleated cells in each sample was estimated by amplification of reference gene primers within the assay. Sequence reads were collapsed and filtered to measure the absolute abundance of every unique TCRbeta CDR3 rearrangement. For each sample, productive Simpson clonality was calculated as the square root of Simpson's diversity index over productive rearrangements. TCRdb provides this immuneACCESS table in a form limited to in-frame rearrangements. Some clones are lacking; in checked studies, under half of them reflect an unresolved V gene, and why the rest are absent is not known. The V and J calls and clone size come from that table; D and trimming were worked out from the DNA. The table for this sample lists approximately 230,000 clones; around four fifths of them were counted only once. 15% of the sample is held by the ten biggest clonotypes.

This clone is a singleton in its sample. Its antigen specificity is not known. No much larger clone is present one base from it, and per-base qualities are unavailable. Counted from cysteine to phenylalanine, this CDR3 has 13 amino acids. Just the 39-base CDR3 DNA is kept, in frame starting at base 1. The germline V gene supplies CDR1 SQVTM and CDR2 ANQGSEA. Clipping removes 0 bases from V and 8 bases from J, with 5 as the unmatched junction base count. The sequence was obtained from a man aged 35 to 55 who had recovered from COVID-19. Recombination linked TRBV29-1 to TRBJ1-2; 8 bases in between match TRBD1. The sequenced sample was PBMCs or T cells enriched from blood (not recorded which). This receptor carries the CDR3 CSVEDQGAAGYTF. The DNA sequence reads TGCAGCGTTGAAGATCAGGGGGCGGCGGGCTACACCTTC.